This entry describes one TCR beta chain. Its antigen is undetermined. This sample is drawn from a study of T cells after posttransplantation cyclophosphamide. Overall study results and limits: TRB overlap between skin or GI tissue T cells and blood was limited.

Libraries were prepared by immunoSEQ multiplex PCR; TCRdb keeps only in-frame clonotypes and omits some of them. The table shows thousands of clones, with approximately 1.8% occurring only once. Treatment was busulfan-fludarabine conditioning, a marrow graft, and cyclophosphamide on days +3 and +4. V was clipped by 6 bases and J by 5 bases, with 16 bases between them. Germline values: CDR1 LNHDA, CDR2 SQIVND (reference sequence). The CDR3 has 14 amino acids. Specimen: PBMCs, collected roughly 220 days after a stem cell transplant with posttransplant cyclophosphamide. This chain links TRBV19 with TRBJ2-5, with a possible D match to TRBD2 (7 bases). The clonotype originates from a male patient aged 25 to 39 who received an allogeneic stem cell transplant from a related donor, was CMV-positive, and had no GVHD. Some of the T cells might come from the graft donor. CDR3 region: CASRPIGGLETQYF. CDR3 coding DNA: TGTGCCAGTAGGCCCATCGGGGGGCTGGAGACCCAGTACTTC.